This paragraph covers one TCR beta chain sequence. One entry per CDR3 protein results from TCRdb running MiXCR on the RT-PCR reads. The top ten clones hold roughly 11% of a sample with approximately 200,000 distinct CDR3 sequences, roughly two fifths of them seen once. This sample was included in a study of patients and donors after allogeneic stem cell transplantation. From germline, CDR1 is KGHSH and CDR2 LQKENI. V lost 2 bases to trimming and J lost 10 bases, with 18 bases between them. The CDR3 length is 16 residues. This TCR was recovered from a human donor who was either an allogeneic HSCT recipient or a stem cell or donor lymphocyte infusion donor (not recorded which). It is not recorded whose cells these are; they may come from a transplant donor. The gene calls are TRBV18 and TRBJ1-6; perhaps TRBD1 as D (5 bases). Sequenced input: blood, either unsorted or a sorted T cell fraction (not recorded which). This chain's CDR3 is CASSPLGREGGSPLHF. For the CDR3, the DNA is TGTGCCAGCTCACCATTAGGCAGGGAAGGTGGATCACCCCTCCACTTT.